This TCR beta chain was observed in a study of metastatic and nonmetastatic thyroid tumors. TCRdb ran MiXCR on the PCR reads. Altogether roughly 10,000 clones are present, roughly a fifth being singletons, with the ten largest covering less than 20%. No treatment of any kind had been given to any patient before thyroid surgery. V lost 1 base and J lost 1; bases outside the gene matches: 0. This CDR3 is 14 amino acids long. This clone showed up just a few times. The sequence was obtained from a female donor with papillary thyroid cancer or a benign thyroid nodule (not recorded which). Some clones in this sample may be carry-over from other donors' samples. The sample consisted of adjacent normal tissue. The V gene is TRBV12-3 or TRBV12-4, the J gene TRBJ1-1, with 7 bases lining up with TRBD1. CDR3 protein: CASSLGTGNTEAFF. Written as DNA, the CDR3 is TGTGCCAGCAGTTTAGGGACAGGGAACACTGAAGCTTTCTTT.